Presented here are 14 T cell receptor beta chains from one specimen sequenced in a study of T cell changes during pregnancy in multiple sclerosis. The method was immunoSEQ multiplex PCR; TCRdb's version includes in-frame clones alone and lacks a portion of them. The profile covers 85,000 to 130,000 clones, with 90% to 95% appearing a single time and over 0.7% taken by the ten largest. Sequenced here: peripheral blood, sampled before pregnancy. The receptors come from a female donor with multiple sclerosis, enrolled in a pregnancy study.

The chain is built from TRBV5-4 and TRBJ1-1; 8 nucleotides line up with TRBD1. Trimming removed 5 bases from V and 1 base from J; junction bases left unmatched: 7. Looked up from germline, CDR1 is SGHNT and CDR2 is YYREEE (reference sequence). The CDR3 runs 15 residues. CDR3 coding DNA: TGTGCCAGCAGTTTCCTCGACAGGGGGAACACTGAAGCTTTCTTT. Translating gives CASSFLDRGNTEAFF. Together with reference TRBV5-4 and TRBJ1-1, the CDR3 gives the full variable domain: ETGVTQSPTHLIKTRGQQVTLRCSSQSGHNTVSWYQQALGQGPQFIFQYYREEENGRGNFPPRFSGLQFPNYSSELNVNALELDDSALYLCASSFLDRGNTEAFFGQGTRLTVV.

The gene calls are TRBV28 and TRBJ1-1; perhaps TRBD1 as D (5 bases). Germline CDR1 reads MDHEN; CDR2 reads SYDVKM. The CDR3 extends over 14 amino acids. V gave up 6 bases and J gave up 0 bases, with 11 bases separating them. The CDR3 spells CASRGLRLNTEAFF. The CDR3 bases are TGTGCCAGCAGGGGACTGAGGCTGAACACTGAAGCTTTCTTT.

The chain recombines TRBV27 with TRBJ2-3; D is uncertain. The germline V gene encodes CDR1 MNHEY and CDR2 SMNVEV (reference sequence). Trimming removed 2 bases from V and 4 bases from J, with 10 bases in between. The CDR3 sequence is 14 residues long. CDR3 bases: TGTGCCAGCAGTTTACGTCCTCGGGCAGATACGCAGTATTTT. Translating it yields CASSLRPRADTQYF.

The CDR3 protein is CASSDLSSGQDEQFF. CDR3 DNA sequence: TGTGCCAGCAGCGACCTCTCTAGCGGGCAGGATGAGCAGTTCTTC. V and J are TRBV11-2 and TRBJ2-1; 8 bases are a match to TRBD2. CDR1 SGHAT and CDR2 FQNNGV come from the germline V gene. Unmatched junction bases numbered 11, after V lost 5 bases and J lost 8 bases. The length of the CDR3 is 15 residues.

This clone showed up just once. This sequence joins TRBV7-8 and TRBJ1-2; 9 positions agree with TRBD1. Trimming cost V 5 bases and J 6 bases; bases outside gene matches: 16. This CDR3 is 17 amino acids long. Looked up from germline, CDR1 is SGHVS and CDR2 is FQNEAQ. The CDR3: CASSPTPQQGAVDGYTF. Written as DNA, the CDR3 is TGTGCCAGCAGCCCCACACCCCAACAGGGGGCGGTGGATGGCTACACCTTC.

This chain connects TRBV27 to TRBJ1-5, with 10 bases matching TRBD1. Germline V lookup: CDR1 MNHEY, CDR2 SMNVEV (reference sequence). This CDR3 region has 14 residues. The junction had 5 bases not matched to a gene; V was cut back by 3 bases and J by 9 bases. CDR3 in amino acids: CASSLGQGRRPQHF. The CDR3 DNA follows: TGTGCCAGCAGTTTGGGACAGGGGAGGCGGCCCCAGCATTTT.

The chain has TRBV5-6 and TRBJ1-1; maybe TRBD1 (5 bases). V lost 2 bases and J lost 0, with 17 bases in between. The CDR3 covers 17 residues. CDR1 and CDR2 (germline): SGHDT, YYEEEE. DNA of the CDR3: TGTGCCAGCAGCTTCCTCAGGGTGCACCCAATGAACACTGAAGCTTTCTTT. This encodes CASSFLRVHPMNTEAFF.

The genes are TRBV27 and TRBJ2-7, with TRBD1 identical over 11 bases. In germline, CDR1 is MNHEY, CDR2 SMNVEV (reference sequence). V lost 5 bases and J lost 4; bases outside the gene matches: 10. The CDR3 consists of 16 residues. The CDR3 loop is CASSPTAGTGGYEQYF. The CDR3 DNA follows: TGTGCCAGCAGTCCTACGGCCGGGACAGGGGGTTACGAGCAGTACTTC.

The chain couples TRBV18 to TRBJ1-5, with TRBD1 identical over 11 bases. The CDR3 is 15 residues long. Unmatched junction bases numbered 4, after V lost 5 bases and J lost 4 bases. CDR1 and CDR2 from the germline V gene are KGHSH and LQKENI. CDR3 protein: CASSEGTGGNQPQHF. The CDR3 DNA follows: TGTGCCAGCTCAGAAGGGACAGGGGGAAATCAGCCCCAGCATTTT. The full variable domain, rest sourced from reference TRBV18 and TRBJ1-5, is NAGVMQNPRHLVRRRGQEARLRCSPMKGHSHVYWYRQLPEEGLKFMVYLQKENIIDESGMPKERFSAEFPKEGPSILRIQQVVRGDSAAYFCASSEGTGGNQPQHFGDGTRLSIL.

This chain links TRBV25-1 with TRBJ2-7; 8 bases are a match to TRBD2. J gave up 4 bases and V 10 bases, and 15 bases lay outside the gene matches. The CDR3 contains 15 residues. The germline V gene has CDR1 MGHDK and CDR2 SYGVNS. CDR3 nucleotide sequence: TGTGCCATCGGGACTAGAATTAGGGGGGTGTACGAGCAGTACTTC. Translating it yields CAIGTRIRGVYEQYF.

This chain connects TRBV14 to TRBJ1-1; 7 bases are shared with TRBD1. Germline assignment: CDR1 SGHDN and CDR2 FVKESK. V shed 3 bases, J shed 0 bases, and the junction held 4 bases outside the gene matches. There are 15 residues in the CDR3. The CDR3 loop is CASSQRQGMNTEAFF. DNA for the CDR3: TGTGCCAGCAGCCAGAGACAGGGTATGAACACTGAAGCTTTCTTT.

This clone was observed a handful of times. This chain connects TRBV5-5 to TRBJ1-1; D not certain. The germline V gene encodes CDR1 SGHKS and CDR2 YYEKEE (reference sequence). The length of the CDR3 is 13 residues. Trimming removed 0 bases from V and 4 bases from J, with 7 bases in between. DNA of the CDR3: TGTGCCAGCAGCTTGGCCGAGGGCACTGAAGCTTTCTTT. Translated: CASSLAEGTEAFF.

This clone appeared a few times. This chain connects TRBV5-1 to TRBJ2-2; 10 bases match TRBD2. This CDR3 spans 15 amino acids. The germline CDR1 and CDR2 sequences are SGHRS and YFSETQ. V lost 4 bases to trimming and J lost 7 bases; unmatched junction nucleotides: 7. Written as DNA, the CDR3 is TGCGCCAGCAGCAACAGCGGGAGGGCCAACGGGGAGCTGTTTTTT. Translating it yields CASSNSGRANGELFF.

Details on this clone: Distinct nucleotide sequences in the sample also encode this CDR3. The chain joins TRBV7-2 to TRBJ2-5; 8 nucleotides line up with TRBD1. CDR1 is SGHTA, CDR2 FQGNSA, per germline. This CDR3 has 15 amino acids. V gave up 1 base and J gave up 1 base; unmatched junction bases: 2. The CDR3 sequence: CASSLVDRAQETQYF. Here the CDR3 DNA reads TGTGCCAGCAGCTTAGTGGACAGGGCCCAAGAGACCCAGTACTTC.